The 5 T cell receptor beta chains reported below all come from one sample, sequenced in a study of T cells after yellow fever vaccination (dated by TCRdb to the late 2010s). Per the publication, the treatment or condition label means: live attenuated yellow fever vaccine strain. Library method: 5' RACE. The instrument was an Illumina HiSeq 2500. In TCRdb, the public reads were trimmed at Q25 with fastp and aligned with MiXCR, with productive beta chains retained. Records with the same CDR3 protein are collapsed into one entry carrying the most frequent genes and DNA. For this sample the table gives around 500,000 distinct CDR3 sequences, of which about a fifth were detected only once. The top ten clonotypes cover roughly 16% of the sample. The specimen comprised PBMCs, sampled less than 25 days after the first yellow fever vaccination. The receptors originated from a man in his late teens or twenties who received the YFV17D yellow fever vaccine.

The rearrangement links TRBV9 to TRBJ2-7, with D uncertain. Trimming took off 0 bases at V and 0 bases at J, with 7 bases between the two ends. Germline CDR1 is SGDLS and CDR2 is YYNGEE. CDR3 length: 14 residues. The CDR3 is CASSVAALSYEQYF. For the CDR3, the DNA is TGTGCCAGCAGCGTAGCGGCGCTCTCCTACGAGCAGTACTTC.

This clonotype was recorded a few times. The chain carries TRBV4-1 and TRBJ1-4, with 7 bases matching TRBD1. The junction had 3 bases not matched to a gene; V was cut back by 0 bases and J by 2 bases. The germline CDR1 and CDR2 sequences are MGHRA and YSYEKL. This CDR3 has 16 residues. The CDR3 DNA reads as TGCGCCAGCAGCCAAGATCCAGGGGGGACTAATGAAAAACTGTTTTTT. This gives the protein CASSQDPGGTNEKLFF.

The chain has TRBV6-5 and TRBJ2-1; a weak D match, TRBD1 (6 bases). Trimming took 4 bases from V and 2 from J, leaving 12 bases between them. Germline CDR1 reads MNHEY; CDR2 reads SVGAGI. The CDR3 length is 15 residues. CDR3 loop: CASSFTGSTYNEQFF. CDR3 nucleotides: TGTGCCAGCAGTTTCACAGGGTCTACCTACAATGAGCAGTTCTTC.

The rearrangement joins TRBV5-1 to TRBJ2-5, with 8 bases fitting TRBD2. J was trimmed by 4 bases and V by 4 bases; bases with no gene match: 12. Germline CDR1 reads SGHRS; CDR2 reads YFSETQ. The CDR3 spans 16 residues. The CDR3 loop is CASSTGERGKGETQYF. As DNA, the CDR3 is TGCGCCAGCAGCACCGGGGAGCGGGGGAAAGGAGAGACCCAGTACTTC.

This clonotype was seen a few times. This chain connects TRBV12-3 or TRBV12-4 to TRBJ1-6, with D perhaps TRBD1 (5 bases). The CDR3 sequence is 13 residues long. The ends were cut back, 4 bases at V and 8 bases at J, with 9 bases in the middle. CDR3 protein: CASSSGADSPLHF. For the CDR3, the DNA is TGTGCCAGCAGTTCCGGGGCTGATTCACCCCTCCACTTT.